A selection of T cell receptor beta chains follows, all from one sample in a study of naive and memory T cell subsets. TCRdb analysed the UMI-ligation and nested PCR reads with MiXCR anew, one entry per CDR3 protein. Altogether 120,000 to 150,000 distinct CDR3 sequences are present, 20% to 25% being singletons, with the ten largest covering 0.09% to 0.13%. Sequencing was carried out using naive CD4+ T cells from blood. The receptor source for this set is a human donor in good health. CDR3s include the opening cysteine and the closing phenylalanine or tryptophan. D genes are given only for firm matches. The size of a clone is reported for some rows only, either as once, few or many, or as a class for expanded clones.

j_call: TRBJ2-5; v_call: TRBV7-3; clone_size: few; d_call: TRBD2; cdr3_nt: TGTGCCAGCAGCCATAGCGGGAGCGGGGAGACCCAGTACTTC; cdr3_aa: CASSHSGSGETQYF
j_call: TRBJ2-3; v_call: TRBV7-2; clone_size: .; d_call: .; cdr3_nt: TGTGCCAGCAGCTCCCGGGGTGGCACGCAGTATTTT; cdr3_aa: CASSSRGGTQYF
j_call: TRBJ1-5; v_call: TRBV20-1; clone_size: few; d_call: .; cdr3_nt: TGCAGTGCAAAGGGCACGGTTAGCAATCAGCCCCAGCATTTT; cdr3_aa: CSAKGTVSNQPQHF
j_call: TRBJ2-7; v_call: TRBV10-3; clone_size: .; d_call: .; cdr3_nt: TGTGCCATCAGTGGCGGAGCCTACGAGCAGTACTTC; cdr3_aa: CAISGGAYEQYF
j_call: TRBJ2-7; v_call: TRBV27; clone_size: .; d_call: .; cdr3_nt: TGTGCCAGCAGTTTATCAGGGGGTCCCTACGAGCAGTACTTC; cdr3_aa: CASSLSGGPYEQYF
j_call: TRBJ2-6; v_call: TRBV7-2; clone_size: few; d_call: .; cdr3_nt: TGTGCCAGCAGCTCACAGCCTGGATTCTCTGGGGCCAACGTCCTGACTTTC; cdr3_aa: CASSSQPGFSGANVLTF
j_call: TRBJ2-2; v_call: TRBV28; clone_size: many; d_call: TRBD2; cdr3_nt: TGTGCCAGCAGTTTAGTCATACTAGCGGGGAACACCGGGGAGCTGTTTTTT; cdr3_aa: CASSLVILAGNTGELFF
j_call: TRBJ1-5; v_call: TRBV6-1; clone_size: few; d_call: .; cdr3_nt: TGTGCCAGCAGTAGCCATAGAACAGGCGGGAATCAGCCCCAGCATTTT; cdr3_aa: CASSSHRTGGNQPQHF
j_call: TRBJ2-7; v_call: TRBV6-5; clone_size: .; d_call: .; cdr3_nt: TGTGCCAGCAGTAGCAGGGGCCACGACGAGCAGTACTTC; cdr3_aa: CASSSRGHDEQYF
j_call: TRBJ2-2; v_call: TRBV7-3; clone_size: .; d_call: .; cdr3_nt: TGTGCCAGCAGCTCAACCCATTCCGGGGAGCTGTTTTTT; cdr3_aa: CASSSTHSGELFF
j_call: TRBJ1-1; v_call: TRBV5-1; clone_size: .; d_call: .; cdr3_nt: TGCGCCAGCAGCTTGGATTATCCGGGCTGGAACACTGAAGCTTTCTTT; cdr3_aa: CASSLDYPGWNTEAFF
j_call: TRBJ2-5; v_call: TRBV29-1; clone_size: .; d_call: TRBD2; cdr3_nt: TGCAGCGTTGTGGTTAGCGGGAGCTTCCAAGAGACCCAGTACTTC; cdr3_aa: CSVVVSGSFQETQYF
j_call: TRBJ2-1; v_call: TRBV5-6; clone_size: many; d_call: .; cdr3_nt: TGTGCCAGCAGCTTCGGCGCCAGCTCCTACAATGAGCAGTTCTTC; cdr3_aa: CASSFGASSYNEQFF
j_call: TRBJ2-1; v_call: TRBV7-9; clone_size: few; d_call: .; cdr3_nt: TGTGCCAGCAGCTTCCTGGAGAGCTCCTACAATGAGCAGTTCTTC; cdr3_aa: CASSFLESSYNEQFF
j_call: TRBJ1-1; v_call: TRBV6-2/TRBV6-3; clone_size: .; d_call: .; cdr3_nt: TGTGCCAGCAGTCGGGCAGAATTGAACACTGAAGCTTTCTTT; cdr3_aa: CASSRAELNTEAFF
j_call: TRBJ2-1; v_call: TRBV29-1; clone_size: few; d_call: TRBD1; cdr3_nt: TGCAGCGTTGAAGATAGACAGGGTAGGACCTACAATGAGCAGTTCTTC; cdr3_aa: CSVEDRQGRTYNEQFF
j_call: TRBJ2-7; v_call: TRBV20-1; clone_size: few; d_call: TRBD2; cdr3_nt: TGCAGTGCTGCGGGACTAGCGGGGCGAGGCTTC; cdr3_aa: CSAAGLAGRGF
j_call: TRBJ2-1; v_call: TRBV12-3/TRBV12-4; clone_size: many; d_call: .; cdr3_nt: TGTGCCAGCACTATCTTGCAGGATCTTGAGCAGTTCTTC; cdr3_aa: CASTILQDLEQFF
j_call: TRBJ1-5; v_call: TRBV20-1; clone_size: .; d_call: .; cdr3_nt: TGCAGTGCTAGAGATCGGGGGGAGGCTGGGGGGCCCCAGCATTTT; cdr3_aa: CSARDRGEAGGPQHF
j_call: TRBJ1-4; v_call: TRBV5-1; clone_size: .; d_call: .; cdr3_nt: TGCGCCAGCAGCTTGGAGTGGGGCACAGCAACTAATGAAAAACTGTTTTTT; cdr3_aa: CASSLEWGTATNEKLFF
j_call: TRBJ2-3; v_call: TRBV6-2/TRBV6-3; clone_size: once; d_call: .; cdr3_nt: TGTGCCAGCAGTTACTCAGCAGCTTCCTACACAGATACGCAGTATTTT; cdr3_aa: CASSYSAASYTDTQYF
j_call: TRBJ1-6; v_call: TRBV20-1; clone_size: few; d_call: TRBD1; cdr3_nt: TGCAGTGCGGCGGGACAGGGACTCGTAAGCTCCCTCCACTTT; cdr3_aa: CSAAGQGLVSSLHF